One T cell receptor (beta chain) is described in this entry. Antigen specificity is unknown. Expressed TCRB transcripts were sequenced because the isolated RNA had all been reverse transcribed beforehand. The data were produced by immunoSEQ multiplex PCR, yet TCRdb's version contains in-frame clones alone and is incomplete. The data contain 810,000 or so clones, roughly 15% of them singletons. This record belongs to a study of beta chain features in type 1 diabetes. Study background: The samples had 90 million to 130 million sorted cells examined in all.

Study-wide points: When Type 1 diabetes patients were examined, their TCRB CDR3s proved moderately but significantly shorter in all four CD4+ subsets. In comparison with healthy donors, patients had naive, central memory and Treg TCRB repertoires that appeared more similar.

The V gene lost 4 bases and the J gene lost 3 bases, with 10 bases spanning the gap. The CDR3 spans 13 residues. Germline CDR1 SGHRS, CDR2 YFSETQ. This receptor was obtained from a woman aged 18-29 years in good health. Sequencing was carried out using naive CD4+ T cells from blood. The chain carries TRBV5-1 and TRBJ1-1, with D tentatively TRBD1 (5 bases). CDR3 nucleotide sequence: TGCGCCAGCAGCGCCCGGGGGGACACTGAAGCTTTCTTT. This gives the protein CASSARGDTEAFF.